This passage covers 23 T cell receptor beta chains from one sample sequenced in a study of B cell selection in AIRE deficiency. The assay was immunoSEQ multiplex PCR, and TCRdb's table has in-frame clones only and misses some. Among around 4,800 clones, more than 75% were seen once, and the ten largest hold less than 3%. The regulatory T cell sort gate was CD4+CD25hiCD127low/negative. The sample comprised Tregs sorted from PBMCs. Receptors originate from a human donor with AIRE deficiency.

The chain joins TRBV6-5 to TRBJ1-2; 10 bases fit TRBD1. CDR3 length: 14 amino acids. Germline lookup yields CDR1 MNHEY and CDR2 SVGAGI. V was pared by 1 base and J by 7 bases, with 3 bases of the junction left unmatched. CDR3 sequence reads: CASSYFGTGVGYTF. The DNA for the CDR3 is TGTGCCAGCAGTTACTTCGGGACAGGGGTTGGCTACACCTTC.

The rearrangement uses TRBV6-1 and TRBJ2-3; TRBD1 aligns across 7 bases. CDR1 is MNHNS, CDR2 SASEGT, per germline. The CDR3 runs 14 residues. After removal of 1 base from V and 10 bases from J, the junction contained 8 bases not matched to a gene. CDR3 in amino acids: CASSEGQGSISQYF. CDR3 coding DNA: TGTGCCAGCAGTGAAGGACAGGGTTCAATTTCGCAGTATTTT.

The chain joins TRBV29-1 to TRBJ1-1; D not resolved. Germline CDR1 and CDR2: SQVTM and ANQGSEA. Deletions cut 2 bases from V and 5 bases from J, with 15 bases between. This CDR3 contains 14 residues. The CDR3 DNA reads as TGCAGCGTTGAATCTAACGGCAGGCGGACTGAAGCTTTCTTT. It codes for CSVESNGRRTEAFF.

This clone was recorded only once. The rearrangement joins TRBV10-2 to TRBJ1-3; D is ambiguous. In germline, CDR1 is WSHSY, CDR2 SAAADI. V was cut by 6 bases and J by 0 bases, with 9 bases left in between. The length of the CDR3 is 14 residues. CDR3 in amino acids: CASSGNPSGNTIYF. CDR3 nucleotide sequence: TGCGCCAGCAGCGGCAACCCCTCTGGAAACACCATATATTTT.

The CDR3 DNA is TGCGCCAGCAGCCAAGATCGTAGGGGCGCTAGCGGGAGGGGGAACATTCAGTACTTC. This sequence encodes CASSQDRRGASGRGNIQYF. The chain carries TRBV4-3 and TRBJ2-4; 12 nucleotides align to TRBD2. With 0 bases clipped from V and 7 bases from J, the junction kept 13 bases outside the gene matches. Germline V gives CDR1 LGHNA, CDR2 YSLEER. The CDR3 spans 19 residues.

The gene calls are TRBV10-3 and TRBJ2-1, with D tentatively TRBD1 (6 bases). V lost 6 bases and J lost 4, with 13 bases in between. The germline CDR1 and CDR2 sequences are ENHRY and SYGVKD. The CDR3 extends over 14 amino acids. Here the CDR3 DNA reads TGTGCCATCAGGGACAGAGCTACGTACAATGAGCAGTTCTTC. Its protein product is CAIRDRATYNEQFF.

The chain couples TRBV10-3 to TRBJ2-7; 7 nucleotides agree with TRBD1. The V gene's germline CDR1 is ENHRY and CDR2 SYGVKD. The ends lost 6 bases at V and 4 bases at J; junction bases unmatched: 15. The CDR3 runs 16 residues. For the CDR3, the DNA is TGTGCCATCAGGGTCCTGACAGGGAAAGGCCATTACGAGCAGTACTTC. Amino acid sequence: CAIRVLTGKGHYEQYF.

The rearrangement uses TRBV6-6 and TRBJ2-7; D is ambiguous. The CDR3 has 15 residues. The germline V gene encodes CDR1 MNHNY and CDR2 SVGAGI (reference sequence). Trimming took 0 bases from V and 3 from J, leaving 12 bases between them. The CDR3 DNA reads TGTGCCAGCAGTTACTCGACCTTCGGATACTACGAGCAGTACTTC. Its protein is CASSYSTFGYYEQYF.

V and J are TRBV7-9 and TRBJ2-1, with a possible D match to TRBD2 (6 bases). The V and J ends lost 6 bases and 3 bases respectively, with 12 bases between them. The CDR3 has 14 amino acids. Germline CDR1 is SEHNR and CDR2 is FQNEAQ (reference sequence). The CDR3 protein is CASSFRDFYNEQFF. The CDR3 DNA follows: TGTGCCAGCAGTTTCCGGGACTTCTACAATGAGCAGTTCTTC.

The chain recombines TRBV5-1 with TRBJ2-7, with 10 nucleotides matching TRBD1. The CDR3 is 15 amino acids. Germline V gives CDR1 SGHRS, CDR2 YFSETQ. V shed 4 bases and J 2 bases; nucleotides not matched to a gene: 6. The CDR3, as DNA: TGCGCCAGCAGCGCAGGACAGGGGGGACCCTACGAGCAGTACTTC. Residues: CASSAGQGGPYEQYF.

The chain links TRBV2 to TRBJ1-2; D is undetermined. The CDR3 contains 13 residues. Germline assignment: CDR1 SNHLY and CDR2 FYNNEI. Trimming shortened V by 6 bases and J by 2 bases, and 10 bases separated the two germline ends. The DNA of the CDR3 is TGTGCCAGCAGCTCGGACGGAAACTATGGCTACACCTTC. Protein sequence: CASSSDGNYGYTF.

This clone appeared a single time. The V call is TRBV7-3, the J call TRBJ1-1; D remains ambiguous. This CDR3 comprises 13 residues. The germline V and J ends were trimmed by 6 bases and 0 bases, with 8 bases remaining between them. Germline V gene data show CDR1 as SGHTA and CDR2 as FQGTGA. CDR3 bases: TGTGCCAGCAGAAAACAGCTGAACACTGAAGCTTTCTTT. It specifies CASRKQLNTEAFF.

CDR3 sequence (DNA): TGCGCCAGCAGCCCATCCCGGGGAAAAGGAGACTATGGCTACACCTTC. Protein: CASSPSRGKGDYGYTF. The rearrangement links TRBV5-1 to TRBJ1-2; D remains ambiguous. The CDR3 spans 16 residues. Germline V CDR1 and CDR2: SGHRS, YFSETQ. Trimming removed 4 bases at V and 3 bases at J, with 19 bases between.

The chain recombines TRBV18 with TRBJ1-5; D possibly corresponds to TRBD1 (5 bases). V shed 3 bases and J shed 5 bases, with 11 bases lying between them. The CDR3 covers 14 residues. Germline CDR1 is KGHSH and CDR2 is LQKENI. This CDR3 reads CASSPAGGYQPQHF. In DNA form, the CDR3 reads TGTGCCAGCTCACCGGCGGGGGGGTATCAGCCCCAGCATTTT.

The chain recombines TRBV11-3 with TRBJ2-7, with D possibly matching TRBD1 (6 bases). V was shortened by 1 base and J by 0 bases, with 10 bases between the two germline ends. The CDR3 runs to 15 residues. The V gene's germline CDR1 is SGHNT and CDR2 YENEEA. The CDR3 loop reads CASSLGDISSYEQYF. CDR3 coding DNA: TGTGCCAGCAGCTTAGGGGACATATCCTCCTACGAGCAGTACTTC. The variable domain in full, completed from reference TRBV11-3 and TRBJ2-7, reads EAGVVQSPRYKIIEKKQPVAFWCNPISGHNTLYWYLQNLGQGPELLIRYENEEAVDDSQLPKDRFSAERLKGVDSTLKIQPAELGDSAVYLCASSLGDISSYEQYFGPGTRLTVT.

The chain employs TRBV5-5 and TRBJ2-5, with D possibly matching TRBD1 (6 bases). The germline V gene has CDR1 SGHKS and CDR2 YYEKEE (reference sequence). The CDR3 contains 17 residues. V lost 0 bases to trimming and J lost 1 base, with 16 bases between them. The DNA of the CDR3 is TGTGCCAGCAGCTTGGGACAGGCCCACCAGTTCCAAGAGACCCAGTACTTC. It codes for CASSLGQAHQFQETQYF. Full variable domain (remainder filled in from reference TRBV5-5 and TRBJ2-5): DAGVTQSPTHLIKTRGQQVTLRCSPISGHKSVSWYQQVLGQGPQFIFQYYEKEERGRGNFPDRFSARQFPNYSSELNVNALLLGDSALYLCASSLGQAHQFQETQYFGPGTRLLVL.

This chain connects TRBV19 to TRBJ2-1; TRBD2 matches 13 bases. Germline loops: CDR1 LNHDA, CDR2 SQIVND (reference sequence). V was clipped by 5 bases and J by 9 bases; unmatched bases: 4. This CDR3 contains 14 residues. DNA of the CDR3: TGTGCCAGTAGTCTGGGACTAGCGGGAACTGAGCAGTTCTTC. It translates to CASSLGLAGTEQFF.

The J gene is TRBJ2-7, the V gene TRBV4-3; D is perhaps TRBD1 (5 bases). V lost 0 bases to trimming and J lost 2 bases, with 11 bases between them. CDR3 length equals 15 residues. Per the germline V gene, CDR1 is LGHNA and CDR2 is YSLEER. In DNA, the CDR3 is TGCGCCAGCAGCCAAGAGTTGCAGGGCCCCTACGAGCAGTACTTC. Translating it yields CASSQELQGPYEQYF.

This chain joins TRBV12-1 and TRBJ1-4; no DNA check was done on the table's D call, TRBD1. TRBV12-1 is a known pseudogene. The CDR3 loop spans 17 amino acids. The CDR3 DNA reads TGTGCCAGCAGCTTACCCTACAGGGAAGGATGTCATGAAAAACTGTTTTTT. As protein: CASSLPYREGCHEKLFF.

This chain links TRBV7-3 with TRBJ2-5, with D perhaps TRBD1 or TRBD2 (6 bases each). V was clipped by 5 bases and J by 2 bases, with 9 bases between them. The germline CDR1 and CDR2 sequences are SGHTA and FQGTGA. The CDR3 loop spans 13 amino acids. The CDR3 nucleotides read TGTGCCAGCAGCCGGAGGGGGCAAGAGACCCAGTACTTC. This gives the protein CASSRRGQETQYF.

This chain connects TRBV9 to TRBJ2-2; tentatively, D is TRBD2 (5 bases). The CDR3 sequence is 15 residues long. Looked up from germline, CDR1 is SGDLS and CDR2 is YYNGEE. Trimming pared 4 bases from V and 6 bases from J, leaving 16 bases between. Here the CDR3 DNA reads TGTGCCAGCAGCATCCATTTGAGCGGACCCGGGGAGCTGTTTTTT. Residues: CASSIHLSGPGELFF.

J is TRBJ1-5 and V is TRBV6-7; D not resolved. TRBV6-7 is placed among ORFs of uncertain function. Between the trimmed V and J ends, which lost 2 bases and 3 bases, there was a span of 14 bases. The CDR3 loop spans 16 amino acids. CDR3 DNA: TGTGCCAGCAGTTACGGTATGACCGCCTTCAATCAGCCCCAGCATTTT. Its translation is CASSYGMTAFNQPQHF.

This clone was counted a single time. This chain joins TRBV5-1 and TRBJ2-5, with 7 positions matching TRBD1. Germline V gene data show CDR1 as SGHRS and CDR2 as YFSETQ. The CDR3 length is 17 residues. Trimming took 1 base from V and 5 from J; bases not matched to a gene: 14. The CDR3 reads CASSLNSGQAIRETQYF. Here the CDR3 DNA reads TGCGCCAGCAGCTTGAATTCCGGACAGGCTATAAGGGAGACCCAGTACTTC.